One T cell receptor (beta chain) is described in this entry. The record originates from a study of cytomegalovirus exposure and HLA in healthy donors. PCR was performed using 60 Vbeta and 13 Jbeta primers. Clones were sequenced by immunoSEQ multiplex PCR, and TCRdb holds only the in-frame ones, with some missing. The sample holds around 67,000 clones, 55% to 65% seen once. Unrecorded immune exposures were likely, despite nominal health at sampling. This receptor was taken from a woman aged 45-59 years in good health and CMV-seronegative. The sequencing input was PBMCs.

The DNA of the CDR3 is TGTGCCAGCAGCCGTGGGACAGAGCAGTTCTTC. This translates into CASSRGTEQFF. The chain uses TRBV6-6 and TRBJ2-1; TRBD1 might be the D (6 bases). Germline CDR1 and CDR2: MNHNY and SVGAGI (reference sequence). This CDR3 comprises 11 residues. V lost 6 bases to trimming and J lost 10 bases, with 10 bases between them.